This TCR beta chain derives from a study of cytomegalovirus exposure and HLA in healthy donors. Study summary: Under 90% of 350 to 400 genotyped donors fell in the Caucasian-associated ancestry cluster.

13 Jbeta primers and 60 Vbeta primers were used for the PCR. Measured with immunoSEQ multiplex PCR; TCRdb has only the in-frame clones, and not every one. The sample has about 140,000 clones; more than 70% are singletons. In the case of this clone: Its specificity is unknown.

Study outcomes and limitations: A link between a missense DCLRE1C variant and TCR beta V- and J-gene trimming emerged from a later analysis. In a later analysis, common viral pathogens appeared linked to several of the most significant clusters.

V was trimmed by 5 bases and J by 0 bases, leaving 5 bases between them. The CDR3 extends over 13 amino acids. Germline V gives CDR1 SNHLY, CDR2 FYNNEI. The TCR originated in a woman aged 45-65 years in good health and CMV-seronegative. V usage is TRBV2 and J usage is TRBJ1-5; D is unresolved. What was sequenced was PBMCs. CDR3 region: CASSFNSNQPQHF. The CDR3 DNA sequence: TGTGCCAGCAGTTTTAATAGCAATCAGCCCCAGCATTTT.